Below, 21 T cell receptor beta chains from the same sample are listed, as sequenced in a study of CD8 T cells in ankylosing spondylitis. Study conclusions and caveats: Typical of ankylosing spondylitis blood, it appeared, was a TCR beta motif of eight highly homologous variants.

TCRdb reprocessed the 5' RACE reads with MiXCR, giving one entry per CDR3 protein. The sample has a few hundred thousand distinct CDR3 sequences; 15% to 20% are singletons. The antigens these receptors bind are not known. Material: blood, either unsorted or a sorted T cell fraction (not recorded which). All receptors derive from a male donor with ankylosing spondylitis.

The chain uses TRBV10-2 and TRBJ2-3; TRBD2 matches 10 bases. This CDR3 is built from 15 residues. V shed 6 bases, J shed 2 bases, and the junction held 5 bases outside the gene matches. The V gene's germline CDR1 is WSHSY and CDR2 SAAADI. The CDR3 DNA reads as TGCGCCAGCAGACCCCTAGCGGGGGCCACAGATACGCAGTATTTT. It specifies CASRPLAGATDTQYF.

Only a few counts were recorded for this clonotype. This rearrangement joins TRBV6-2 or TRBV6-3 to TRBJ1-5; no reliable D call. Germline-derived CDR1 and CDR2 are MNHEY and SVGEGT. V was clipped by 4 bases and J by 2 bases, with 15 bases between them. The CDR3 contains 16 residues. CDR3 protein: CASSSWRVIGNQPQHF. The CDR3 DNA reads TGTGCCAGCAGTTCCTGGCGGGTTATTGGCAATCAGCCCCAGCATTTT.

This clonotype was found many times. V usage is TRBV5-1 and J usage is TRBJ2-2, with a tentative D call TRBD2 (5 bases). The V end lost 0 bases, the J end lost 4 bases, and 7 bases lay between the germline ends. The CDR3 is 14 amino acids. The V gene's germline CDR1 is SGHRS and CDR2 YFSETQ. The CDR3 nucleotides read TGCGCCAGCAGCTTGGCGGGGAGCACCGGGGAGCTGTTTTTT. This encodes CASSLAGSTGELFF.

The rearrangement joins TRBV7-2 to TRBJ2-1, with 8 bases matching TRBD2. Trimming at V came to 1 base and at J to 8 bases, leaving 10 bases not matched to a gene. This CDR3 is 16 amino acids long. From germline, CDR1 is SGHTA and CDR2 FQGNSA. CDR3 sequence: CASSLGPGGRQDEQFF. The CDR3 DNA is TGTGCCAGCAGCTTAGGGCCGGGAGGGCGCCAAGATGAGCAGTTCTTC.

This clonotype showed up just a few times. The chain carries TRBV20-1 and TRBJ1-2, with 9 positions matching TRBD1. The germline gives CDR1 DFQATT, CDR2 SNEGSKA (reference sequence). The CDR3 is made up of 13 amino acids. Germline trimming cut 2 bases from V and 8 bases from J; bases unmatched to any gene: 6. CDR3 DNA: TGCAGTGCTAGACAAGGACAGGGGTGGGGCTACACCTTC. This gives the protein CSARQGQGWGYTF.

J is TRBJ2-7 and V is TRBV6-2 or TRBV6-3; D possibly uses TRBD1 or TRBD2 (5 bases each). The CDR3 contains 15 residues. V lost 7 bases and J lost 2, with 18 bases in between. CDR1 and CDR2 (germline): MNHEY, SVGEGT. The CDR3 nucleotides read TGTGCCAGCACCAACCCCGGGACGTTTCCCTACGAGCAGTACTTC. Translating gives CASTNPGTFPYEQYF.

This clonotype was counted a few times. The V call is TRBV30, the J call TRBJ1-3, with 10 bases lining up with TRBD1. The V gene end was trimmed by 0 bases and the J gene end by 0 bases; junction bases not matched to a gene: 5. Per germline, CDR1 GTSNPN and CDR2 SVGIG (reference sequence). The CDR3 spans 17 residues. The CDR3 loop is CAWSVGTGASSGNTIYF. The CDR3 DNA sequence: TGTGCCTGGAGTGTCGGGACAGGGGCTTCCTCTGGAAACACCATATATTTT.

The rearrangement joins TRBV6-1 to TRBJ2-3, with 8 bases lining up with TRBD1. The V segment lost 7 bases and the J segment 1 base; nucleotides outside the gene matches: 7. This CDR3 comprises 15 residues. Per the germline V gene, CDR1 is MNHNS and CDR2 is SASEGT. The CDR3 DNA sequence: TGTGCCAGCAAGCTCACAGGGGGTGGCACAGATACGCAGTATTTT. It specifies CASKLTGGGTDTQYF.

This clonotype was recorded a few times. V and J are TRBV20-1 and TRBJ1-5, with TRBD1 matching over 9 bases. Unmatched junction bases numbered 6, after V lost 6 bases and J lost 3 bases. CDR1 and CDR2 (germline): DFQATT, SNEGSKA (reference sequence). The length of the CDR3 is 14 residues. CDR3 nucleotides: TGCAGTGCGTCCGGGACAGGGTCCAATCAGCCCCAGCATTTT. As protein: CSASGTGSNQPQHF.

V and J are TRBV3-1 and TRBJ2-1, with D unresolved. There are 15 residues in the CDR3. Germline lookup yields CDR1 LGHDT and CDR2 YNNKEL (reference sequence). V lost 1 base and J 7 bases, leaving 14 bases between the germline ends. In nucleotides, the CDR3 is TGTGCCAGCAGCCAAGGCCCCGTATCTGCAAATGAGCAGTTCTTC. Protein product: CASSQGPVSANEQFF.

On this clonotype itself: A junction boundary mismatches the germline segment, possibly from a read error. V usage is TRBV7-2 and J usage is TRBJ1-1, with unresolved D. CDR1 and CDR2 (germline): SGHTA, FQGNSA. The CDR3 contains 12 residues. Here the CDR3 DNA reads TGTGCCACCAGCTTAGAGGCAGGTGAAGCTTTCTTT. It is translated as CATSLEAGEAFF.

The V and J genes are TRBV18 and TRBJ2-3; the match to TRBD2 covers 10 bases. CDR3 length: 16 amino acids. The germline CDR1 and CDR2 sequences are KGHSH and LQKENI. V shed 3 bases and J 2 bases; nucleotides not matched to a gene: 5. This chain's CDR3 is CASSPRLAGVTDTQYF. The CDR3 nucleotides read TGTGCCAGCTCACCGCGGCTAGCGGGGGTCACAGATACGCAGTATTTT. The variable domain in full, completed from reference TRBV18 and TRBJ2-3, reads NAGVMQNPRHLVRRRGQEARLRCSPMKGHSHVYWYRQLPEEGLKFMVYLQKENIIDESGMPKERFSAEFPKEGPSILRIQQVVRGDSAAYFCASSPRLAGVTDTQYFGPGTRLTVL.

Only a few counts were recorded for this clonotype. This chain joins TRBV11-2 and TRBJ2-5; tentative D call: TRBD1 (6 bases). V lost 5 bases and J lost 3, with 16 bases in between. The CDR3 sequence is 15 residues long. Germline CDR1 SGHAT, CDR2 FQNNGV. In DNA, the CDR3 is TGTGCCAGCAGCCGCCGTACAGCAGGGGAAGAGACCCAGTACTTC. Protein sequence: CASSRRTAGEETQYF.

This chain joins TRBV30 and TRBJ1-4, with 8 bases that match TRBD1. The length of the CDR3 is 15 residues. Germline CDR1 GTSNPN, CDR2 SVGIG (reference sequence). V was clipped by 5 bases and J by 6 bases; unmatched bases: 11. CDR3 sequence (DNA): TGTGCCTGGGCGGGACAGGCCGGTACTTATGAAAAACTGTTTTTT. This translates into CAWAGQAGTYEKLFF.

This clonotype showed up just a few times. The DNA of the CDR3 is TGCAGCCCTCCGGGACTAGCGGGAACTCAAGAGACCCAGTACTTC. It yields the protein CSPPGLAGTQETQYF. The rearrangement uses TRBV29-1 and TRBJ2-5; 13 bases align to TRBD2. CDR1 is SQVTM and CDR2 is ANQGSEA in the germline V gene. Unmatched junction bases numbered 8, after V lost 8 bases and J lost 2 bases. The CDR3 runs to 15 residues.

This clonotype was found many times. The chain uses TRBV27 and TRBJ2-1, with 9 bases identical to TRBD2. The V segment lost 8 bases and the J segment 4 bases; nucleotides outside the gene matches: 15. The CDR3 spans 17 residues. CDR1 MNHEY and CDR2 SMNVEV come from the germline V gene (reference sequence). CDR3 sequence: CASGVRRAGGTYNEQFF. In DNA, the CDR3 is TGTGCCAGCGGAGTGCGGAGGGCGGGAGGGACTTACAATGAGCAGTTCTTC.

This clonotype has just a few counts. The V and J genes are TRBV5-1 and TRBJ2-5, with TRBD2 identical over 10 bases. Germline CDR1 reads SGHRS; CDR2 reads YFSETQ. V dropped 3 bases and J dropped 1; count of bases not matched to a gene: 6. This CDR3 spans 16 amino acids. This CDR3 is CASSSGLAGAQETQYF. In DNA, the CDR3 is TGCGCCAGCAGCTCCGGTCTAGCGGGGGCCCAAGAGACCCAGTACTTC.

The CDR3 loop reads CARAGQGARSTEAFF. In nucleotides, the CDR3 is TGTGCCAGAGCAGGACAGGGGGCTCGGAGCACTGAAGCTTTCTTT. The V gene is TRBV6-1, the J gene TRBJ1-1; 11 bases fit TRBD1. CDR1 and CDR2 from the germline V gene are MNHNS and SASEGT. With V trimmed by 9 bases and J by 4 bases, 10 bases remained unmatched. The CDR3 runs 15 residues.

This clonotype has a handful of counts. The chain has TRBV5-5 and TRBJ1-1; tentatively, D is TRBD1 (6 bases). V gave up 2 bases and J gave up 1 base, with 12 bases separating them. The germline V gene has CDR1 SGHKS and CDR2 YYEKEE (reference sequence). The CDR3 length is 15 residues. CDR3 protein: CASSFQGNRNTEAFF. The CDR3 nucleotides read TGTGCCAGCAGCTTTCAGGGGAATAGGAACACTGAAGCTTTCTTT.

J is TRBJ1-1 and V is TRBV20-1, with TRBD1 matching over 8 bases. Germline CDR1 and CDR2: DFQATT and SNEGSKA (reference sequence). The trim removed 1 base at V and 4 bases at J, leaving 17 bases unmatched. The CDR3 is 18 amino acids. The CDR3 protein is CSARGQTGVFSIGTEAFF. CDR3 bases: TGCAGTGCTAGAGGCCAGACAGGGGTGTTTTCGATTGGCACTGAAGCTTTCTTT.

This clonotype has only one observation. The chain is built from TRBV6-2 or TRBV6-3 and TRBJ2-3; 12 bases are a match to TRBD2. Germline V CDR1 and CDR2: MNHEY, SVGEGT. Trimming removed 6 bases from V and 2 bases from J; junction bases left unmatched: 12. The CDR3 has 18 amino acids. This chain's CDR3 is CASRPTSGRKLPTDTQYF. In DNA, the CDR3 is TGTGCCAGCAGACCAACTAGCGGGAGGAAGCTTCCCACAGATACGCAGTATTTT.